One TCR beta chain is described in this entry. What it binds is not known. It was healthy bone marrow donors who served as donors. The sample originates from a study of cytomegalovirus exposure and HLA in healthy donors. The wider study: An early release of data contained 70 million to 95 million unique TCRs, which came from HLA-typed donors. Broader study findings: The study assumed roughly uniform donor sequencing depth for presence/absence analyses.

60 Vbeta and 13 Jbeta primers were used in PCR. Per the authors' pipeline: Later, an analysis found roughly 80 million unique TCR beta chains, and about 10 million of these were shared. Some clones are missing from TCRdb's copy, which holds only in-frame ones; the method was immunoSEQ multiplex PCR. V and J calls plus clone size are reproduced from that table; the DNA served to infer D and trimming. This sample's table has approximately 210,000 clones. The CDR3 extends over 14 amino acids. V gave up 3 bases and J gave up 3 bases, with 8 bases separating them. Germline lookup yields CDR1 MGHDK and CDR2 SYGVNS.

This rearrangement joins TRBV25-1 to TRBJ1-4, with D perhaps matching TRBD1 (5 bases). Sequencing was performed on PBMCs. The sequence was obtained from a woman in her 30s in good health and CMV-seropositive. The CDR3 here is CASSDPGPNEKLFF. DNA for the CDR3: TGTGCCAGCAGTGATCCAGGGCCTAATGAAAAACTGTTTTTT. Full variable domain (missing parts from reference TRBV25-1 and TRBJ1-4): EADIYQTPRYLVIGTGKKITLECSQTMGHDKMYWYQQDPGMELHLIHYSYGVNSTEKGDLSSESTVSRIRTEHFPLTLESARPSHTSQYLCASSDPGPNEKLFFGSGTQLSVL.